This T cell receptor (beta chain) was observed in a study of T cell responses to AZD1222 COVID-19 vaccine. Study observations and caveats: Increased Spike-specific TCR breadth and depth were observed after two AZD1222 doses. Epitopes outside B.1.351 and B.1.1.7 mutated regions reportedly drew nearly half of spike TCRs.

Trimming at V came to 6 bases and at J to 8 bases, leaving 9 bases not matched to a gene. Germline assignment: CDR1 SEHNR and CDR2 FQNEAQ (reference sequence). The CDR3 consists of 14 residues. TCRdb's table, derived via immunoSEQ multiplex PCR, lists solely in-frame clones and lacks some. The sample has approximately 110,000 clones, more than 70% seen once. On this clone itself: Its antigen is as yet unknown.

The sequenced sample was peripheral blood, obtained 28 days after the second AZD1222 dose. This TCR derives from an adult who received the AZD1222 COVID-19 vaccine. The gene calls are TRBV7-9 and TRBJ1-2, with 10 bases identical to TRBD1. CDR3 loop: CASSQMGQGSGYTF. CDR3 DNA: TGTGCCAGCAGTCAGATGGGACAGGGGAGCGGCTACACCTTC.